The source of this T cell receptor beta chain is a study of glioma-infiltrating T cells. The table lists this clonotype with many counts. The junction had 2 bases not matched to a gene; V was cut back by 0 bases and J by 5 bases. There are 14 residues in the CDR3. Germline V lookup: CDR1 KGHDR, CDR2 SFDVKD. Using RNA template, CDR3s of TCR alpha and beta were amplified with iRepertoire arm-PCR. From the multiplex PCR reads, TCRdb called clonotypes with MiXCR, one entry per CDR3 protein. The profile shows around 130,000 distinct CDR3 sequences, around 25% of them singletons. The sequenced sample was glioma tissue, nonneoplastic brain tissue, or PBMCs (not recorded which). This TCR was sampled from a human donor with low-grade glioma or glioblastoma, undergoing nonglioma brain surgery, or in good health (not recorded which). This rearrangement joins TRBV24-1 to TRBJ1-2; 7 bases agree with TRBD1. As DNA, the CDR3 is TGTGCCACCAGTGATTTGAACAGGGGTTATGGCTACACCTTC. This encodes CATSDLNRGYGYTF.